These 11 T cell receptor beta chains share one sample of origin, sequenced in a study of spatial heterogeneity in lung cancer. TCRdb reanalysed the 5' RACE reads using MiXCR and keeps one entry per CDR3 protein. The sample has 39,000 or so distinct CDR3 sequences, approximately 3% seen once; the top ten hold about 37%. As to time point: sample taken at primary tumor resection. The sample in question was normal lung tissue next to the tumor, obtained at surgery. Receptors originate from a male donor with early-stage non-small cell lung cancer.

Ten or more counts support this clonotype. The chain recombines TRBV5-1 with TRBJ2-7, with D possibly TRBD1 on 7 matching bases. The CDR3 is made up of 15 amino acids. The V and J ends lost 4 bases and 7 bases respectively, with 21 bases between them. Germline-derived CDR1 and CDR2 are SGHRS and YFSETQ. This CDR3 is CASSHAGQRSLEQYF. The CDR3 region has the DNA TGCGCCAGCAGCCATGCGGGACAGCGGTCTTTGGAGCAGTACTTC.

This clonotype was seen many times. The chain recombines TRBV12-3 or TRBV12-4 with TRBJ2-2; possibly TRBD2 for D (5 bases). The CDR3 length is 14 residues. With 10 bases removed from V and 4 bases from J, the gap between germline ends came to 16 bases. The CDR3 sequence is CATTWAGRTGELFF. The DNA for the CDR3 is TGTGCCACCACTTGGGCGGGTCGCACCGGGGAGCTGTTTTTT.

There are many counts of this clonotype. This chain connects TRBV5-1 to TRBJ1-3; maybe TRBD1 (6 bases). The length of the CDR3 is 15 residues. The V and J ends lost 5 bases and 0 bases respectively, with 12 bases between them. Germline V gives CDR1 SGHRS, CDR2 YFSETQ. CDR3 DNA: TGCGCCAGCAGTTCACAGGGATACTCTGGAAACACCATATATTTT. Its translation is CASSSQGYSGNTIYF.

This clonotype came up many times. The chain carries TRBV7-2 and TRBJ2-5, with unresolved D. Trimming cost V 4 bases and J 2 bases, with 5 bases left between them. The CDR3 consists of 12 residues. Germline assignment: CDR1 SGHTA and CDR2 FQGNSA. The CDR3 sequence is CASSSYQETQYF. The CDR3 DNA reads TGTGCCAGCAGCTCCTATCAAGAGACCCAGTACTTC.

In this sample, this clonotype turned up many times. The rearrangement uses TRBV14 and TRBJ2-1, with TRBD2 identical over 9 bases. The CDR3 is made up of 15 amino acids. Per germline, CDR1 SGHDN and CDR2 FVKESK. The junction had 5 bases not matched to a gene; V was cut back by 3 bases and J by 5 bases. CDR3 in amino acids: CASSQLAGMHNEQFF. The CDR3, as DNA: TGTGCCAGCAGCCAGCTAGCGGGGATGCACAATGAGCAGTTCTTC.

This clonotype was counted many times. This chain joins TRBV5-5 and TRBJ2-7, with no clear D. CDR3 length equals 13 residues. Trimming took off 0 bases at V and 7 bases at J, with 11 bases between the two ends. The germline CDR1 and CDR2 sequences are SGHKS and YYEKEE (reference sequence). The CDR3 nucleotides read TGTGCCAGCAGCTTGGAGGGCGGTGGTGAGCAGTACTTC. Translated, it gives CASSLEGGGEQYF.

Many counts were recorded for this clonotype. The chain employs TRBV20-1 and TRBJ2-3; D assignment may be TRBD1 or TRBD2 (5 bases each). The V gene lost 1 base and the J gene lost 2 bases, with 10 bases spanning the gap. The CDR3 sequence is 14 residues long. Germline CDR1 DFQATT, CDR2 SNEGSKA (reference sequence). Here the CDR3 reads CSARGGSATDTQYF. As DNA, the CDR3 is TGCAGTGCTAGAGGGGGGTCCGCCACAGATACGCAGTATTTT.

This clonotype was recorded at least ten times. V gene TRBV20-1 combines with J gene TRBJ2-3; a possible D gene is TRBD2 (6 bases). This CDR3 spans 11 amino acids. Between the trimmed V and J ends, which lost 6 bases and 5 bases, there was a span of 9 bases. The germline gives CDR1 DFQATT, CDR2 SNEGSKA (reference sequence). The CDR3 sequence: CSARDLDTQYF. The CDR3 bases are TGCAGTGCCCGGGACTTAGATACGCAGTATTTT.

This clonotype was recorded many times. This sequence joins TRBV20-1 and TRBJ2-1; 11 bases align to TRBD2. Germline V gene lookup returns CDR1 DFQATT and CDR2 SNEGSKA (reference sequence). CDR3 length equals 14 residues. J was trimmed by 7 bases and V by 4 bases; bases with no gene match: 6. CDR3 amino acids: CSANSGRGRNEQFF. In DNA form, the CDR3 reads TGCAGTGCTAATAGCGGGAGGGGTCGGAATGAGCAGTTCTTC.

With regard to this clonotype: A much larger clone sits a single nucleotide away, making a read error possible. This chain links TRBV6-5 with TRBJ1-1; TRBD1 might be the D (6 bases). CDR1 is MNHEY, CDR2 SVGAGI, per germline. This CDR3 has 12 amino acids. Trimming shortened V by 10 bases and J by 8 bases, and 17 bases separated the two germline ends. The CDR3 coding sequence is TGTGCCAACACACCCGGGACATTAGAAGCTTTCTTT. As protein: CANTPGTLEAFF.

There are many counts of this clonotype. The chain combines TRBV7-9 with TRBJ2-3; D may match TRBD1 or TRBD2 (6 bases each). The germline gives CDR1 SEHNR, CDR2 FQNEAQ (reference sequence). The CDR3 totals 16 residues. Trimming stripped 5 bases from V and 0 bases from J, with 15 bases between. CDR3 loop: CASSRRGGLSTDTQYF. CDR3 nucleotides: TGTGCCAGCAGCCGCAGAGGGGGGCTGAGCACAGATACGCAGTATTTT.